The clone carrying this T cell receptor beta chain appeared a few times. The sample is drawn from a study of T cell changes during pregnancy in multiple sclerosis. Sequencing was performed with immunoSEQ multiplex PCR; in TCRdb, only in-frame clones are kept and a portion is missing. Found here are about 48,000 clones, 85% to 95% of them singletons; the top ten hold roughly 0.99%. The ends were cut back, 9 bases at V and 0 bases at J, with 12 bases in the middle. Germline V gene data show CDR1 as SGHRS and CDR2 as YFSETQ. This CDR3 has 14 residues. Specimen: CD4+ T cells from peripheral blood mononuclear cells, collected in the second trimester of pregnancy. This chain joins TRBV5-1 and TRBJ2-2; a possible D gene is TRBD1 (5 bases). The clonotype originates from a female donor in good health, enrolled as a control in a pregnancy study. The CDR3 sequence is CATRQKTNTGELFF. DNA of the CDR3: TGCGCCACCAGACAGAAAACGAACACCGGGGAGCTGTTTTTT.